This T cell receptor beta chain was captured by sequencing in a study of blood T cell repertoires in COVID-19. At the level of the study: Sites across the United States, Italy and Spain contributed samples from acute and convalescent COVID-19. The cDNA or gDNA used as material had been derived from T cells, B-cell-depleted T cells, or PBMCs.

Only in-frame clones appear in the TCRdb table, and some are missing; sequencing was by immunoSEQ multiplex PCR. The table shows 250,000 to 350,000 clones, with roughly 90% occurring only once. Seattle cases were enrolled at active infection and followed longitudinally. Germline V gives CDR1 SNHLY, CDR2 FYNNEI. Trimming shortened V by 3 bases and J by 6 bases, and 11 bases separated the two germline ends. The CDR3 sequence is 13 residues long. The clonotype originates from a woman in her twenties or thirties with COVID-19, enrolled during active disease. The V and J genes are TRBV2 and TRBJ1-2; D gene ambiguous. Sequences were obtained from peripheral blood. The CDR3 spells CASSEQFSNGYTF. The CDR3 coding sequence is TGTGCCAGCAGTGAGCAGTTCTCGAATGGCTACACCTTC.